A selection of T cell receptor beta chains follows, all from one sample in a study of T cells in Graves' hyperthyroidism and ophthalmopathy. Using its own MiXCR run on the multiplex PCR reads, TCRdb lists one record per CDR3 protein. The data show 300,000 to 350,000 distinct CDR3 sequences, around a sixth seen once. The material sequenced was blood. These TCRs come from a woman in her fifties or sixties with Graves' hyperthyroidism. Each CDR3 is given with its conserved first and last residue. The D gene is left open where the match is weak. Clone sizes are given selectively: once, few, many, or a class where the clone is expanded.

CDR3aa	CDR3nt	abundance	d_gene	v_gene	j_gene
CASSFLVGGSEAFF	TGTGCCAGCAGTTTCCTAGTGGGGGGCAGTGAAGCTTTCTTT	-	-	TRBV28	TRBJ1-1
CASSYVASGNTIYF	TGTGCCAGCAGTTACGTAGCTTCTGGAAACACCATATATTTT	few	-	TRBV6-2/TRBV6-3	TRBJ1-3
CSATRTSGGYEQYF	TGCAGTGCTACTAGGACTAGCGGGGGTTACGAGCAGTACTTC	few	TRBD2	TRBV20-1	TRBJ2-7
CAISGDVDRGFYNEQFF	TGTGCCATCAGTGGGGACGTTGACAGGGGGTTTTACAATGAGCAGTTCTTC	-	TRBD1	TRBV10-3	TRBJ2-1
CASSATGEAGEKLFF	TGTGCCAGCAGCGCGACAGGGGAGGCTGGTGAAAAACTGTTTTTT	-	TRBD1	TRBV11-3	TRBJ1-4
CASSSRDTSLDTEAFF	TGTGCCAGCAGTTCCCGGGACACTTCCTTGGACACTGAAGCTTTCTTT	-	-	TRBV12-3/TRBV12-4	TRBJ1-1
CASSGASAGDSNEQFF	TGTGCCAGCAGTGGGGCAAGTGCGGGAGACTCAAATGAGCAGTTCTTC	-	TRBD2	TRBV28	TRBJ2-1
CASSWSAAPYQETQYF	TGTGCCAGCAGCTGGTCGGCGGCCCCGTACCAAGAGACCCAGTACTTC	many	-	TRBV11-2	TRBJ2-5
CASSSQLQETQYF	TGTGCCAGCAGTTCGCAGCTCCAAGAGACCCAGTACTTC	once	-	TRBV28	TRBJ2-5
CSARDPGTSGSPETQYF	TGCAGTGCTAGAGATCCCGGGACTAGCGGGAGCCCAGAGACCCAGTACTTC	many	TRBD2	TRBV20-1	TRBJ2-5
CASSFALGHSPNTGELFF	TGTGCCAGCAGCTTCGCACTTGGGCACTCGCCGAACACCGGGGAGCTGTTTTTT	-	-	TRBV7-9	TRBJ2-2
CSARETFRLTSTDTQYF	TGCAGTGCTAGAGAAACTTTTCGGCTGACTAGCACAGATACGCAGTATTTT	many	-	TRBV20-1	TRBJ2-3
CASSALTGSGELFF	TGTGCCAGCAGTGCGTTAACAGGTTCCGGGGAGCTGTTTTTT	many	-	TRBV11-3	TRBJ2-2
CATSRGSAGDTDTQYF	TGTGCCACCAGCAGAGGCTCAGCGGGGGACACAGATACGCAGTATTTT	-	TRBD2	TRBV15	TRBJ2-3
CASSLSRLASHEQFF	TGTGCCAGCAGCTTATCTCGGCTAGCGTCTCATGAGCAGTTCTTC	-	-	TRBV13	TRBJ2-1
CSVESGTPNTEAFF	TGCAGCGTTGAGTCCGGGACACCGAACACTGAAGCTTTCTTT	-	-	TRBV29-1	TRBJ1-1
CASSLFDSGNTIYF	TGTGCCAGCAGTCTATTTGACTCTGGAAACACCATATATTTT	-	-	TRBV12-3/TRBV12-4	TRBJ1-3